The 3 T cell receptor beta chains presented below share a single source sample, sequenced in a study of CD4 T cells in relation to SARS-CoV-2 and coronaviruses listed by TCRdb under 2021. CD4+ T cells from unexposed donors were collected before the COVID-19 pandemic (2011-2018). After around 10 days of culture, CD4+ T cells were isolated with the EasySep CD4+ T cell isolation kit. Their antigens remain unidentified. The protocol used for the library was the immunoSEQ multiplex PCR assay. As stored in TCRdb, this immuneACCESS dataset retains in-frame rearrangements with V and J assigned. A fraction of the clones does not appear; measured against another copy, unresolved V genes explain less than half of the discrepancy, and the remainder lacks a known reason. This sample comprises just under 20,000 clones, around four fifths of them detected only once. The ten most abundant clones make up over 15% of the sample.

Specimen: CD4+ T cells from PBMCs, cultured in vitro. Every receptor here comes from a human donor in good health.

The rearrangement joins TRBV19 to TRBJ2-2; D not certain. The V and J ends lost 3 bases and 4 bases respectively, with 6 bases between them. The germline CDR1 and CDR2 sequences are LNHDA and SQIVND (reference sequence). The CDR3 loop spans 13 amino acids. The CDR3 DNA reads TGTGCCAGTAGTATCGTGGCCACCGGGGAGCTGTTTTTT. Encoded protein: CASSIVATGELFF.

The CDR3 sequence: CASLDRGNQPQHF. The CDR3 nucleotides are TGTGCCAGCTTGGACAGAGGGAATCAGCCCCAGCATTTT. The chain links TRBV19 to TRBJ1-5, with D tentatively TRBD1 (6 bases). Germline loops: CDR1 LNHDA, CDR2 SQIVND (reference sequence). The V gene lost 9 bases and the J gene lost 4 bases, with 13 bases spanning the gap. The CDR3 has 13 residues.

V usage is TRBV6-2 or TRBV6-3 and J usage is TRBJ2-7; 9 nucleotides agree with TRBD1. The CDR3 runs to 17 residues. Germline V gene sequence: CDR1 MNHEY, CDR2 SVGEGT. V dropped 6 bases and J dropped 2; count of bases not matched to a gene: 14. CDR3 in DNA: TGTGCCAGCAGCCGATCATCCCGACAGGGGGTTACCTACGAGCAGTACTTC. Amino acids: CASSRSSRQGVTYEQYF.